This record concerns one T cell receptor beta chain sequence. The antigen remains undetermined. One entry per CDR3 protein, called by TCRdb with MiXCR from the 5' RACE reads. The table includes approximately 600,000 distinct CDR3 sequences, just under 10% detected once. This specimen comes from a study of identical twins. The germline V gene encodes CDR1 SGDLS and CDR2 YYNGEE. V trimming: 2 bases; J trimming: 3 bases; junction bases outside the gene matches: 2. The CDR3 runs 14 residues. Study conclusions and caveats: Twins showed weaker excess sharing in their beta out-of-frame sequences. Beta clonotypes that were abundant in cord blood contained fewer insertions, a pattern absent from memory repertoires. Models came in too low on out-of-frame TCR alpha sharing in monozygotic twins.

A further study also used this sample, focusing on yellow fever vaccine responses in identical twins.

The V and J genes are TRBV9 and TRBJ2-5; TRBD2 matches 9 bases. The sample consisted of PBMCs. This TCR came from a woman between 18 and 30 years old in good health. The CDR3: CASSVSSGEETQYF. In DNA form, the CDR3 reads TGTGCCAGCAGCGTTTCTAGCGGGGAAGAGACCCAGTACTTC.